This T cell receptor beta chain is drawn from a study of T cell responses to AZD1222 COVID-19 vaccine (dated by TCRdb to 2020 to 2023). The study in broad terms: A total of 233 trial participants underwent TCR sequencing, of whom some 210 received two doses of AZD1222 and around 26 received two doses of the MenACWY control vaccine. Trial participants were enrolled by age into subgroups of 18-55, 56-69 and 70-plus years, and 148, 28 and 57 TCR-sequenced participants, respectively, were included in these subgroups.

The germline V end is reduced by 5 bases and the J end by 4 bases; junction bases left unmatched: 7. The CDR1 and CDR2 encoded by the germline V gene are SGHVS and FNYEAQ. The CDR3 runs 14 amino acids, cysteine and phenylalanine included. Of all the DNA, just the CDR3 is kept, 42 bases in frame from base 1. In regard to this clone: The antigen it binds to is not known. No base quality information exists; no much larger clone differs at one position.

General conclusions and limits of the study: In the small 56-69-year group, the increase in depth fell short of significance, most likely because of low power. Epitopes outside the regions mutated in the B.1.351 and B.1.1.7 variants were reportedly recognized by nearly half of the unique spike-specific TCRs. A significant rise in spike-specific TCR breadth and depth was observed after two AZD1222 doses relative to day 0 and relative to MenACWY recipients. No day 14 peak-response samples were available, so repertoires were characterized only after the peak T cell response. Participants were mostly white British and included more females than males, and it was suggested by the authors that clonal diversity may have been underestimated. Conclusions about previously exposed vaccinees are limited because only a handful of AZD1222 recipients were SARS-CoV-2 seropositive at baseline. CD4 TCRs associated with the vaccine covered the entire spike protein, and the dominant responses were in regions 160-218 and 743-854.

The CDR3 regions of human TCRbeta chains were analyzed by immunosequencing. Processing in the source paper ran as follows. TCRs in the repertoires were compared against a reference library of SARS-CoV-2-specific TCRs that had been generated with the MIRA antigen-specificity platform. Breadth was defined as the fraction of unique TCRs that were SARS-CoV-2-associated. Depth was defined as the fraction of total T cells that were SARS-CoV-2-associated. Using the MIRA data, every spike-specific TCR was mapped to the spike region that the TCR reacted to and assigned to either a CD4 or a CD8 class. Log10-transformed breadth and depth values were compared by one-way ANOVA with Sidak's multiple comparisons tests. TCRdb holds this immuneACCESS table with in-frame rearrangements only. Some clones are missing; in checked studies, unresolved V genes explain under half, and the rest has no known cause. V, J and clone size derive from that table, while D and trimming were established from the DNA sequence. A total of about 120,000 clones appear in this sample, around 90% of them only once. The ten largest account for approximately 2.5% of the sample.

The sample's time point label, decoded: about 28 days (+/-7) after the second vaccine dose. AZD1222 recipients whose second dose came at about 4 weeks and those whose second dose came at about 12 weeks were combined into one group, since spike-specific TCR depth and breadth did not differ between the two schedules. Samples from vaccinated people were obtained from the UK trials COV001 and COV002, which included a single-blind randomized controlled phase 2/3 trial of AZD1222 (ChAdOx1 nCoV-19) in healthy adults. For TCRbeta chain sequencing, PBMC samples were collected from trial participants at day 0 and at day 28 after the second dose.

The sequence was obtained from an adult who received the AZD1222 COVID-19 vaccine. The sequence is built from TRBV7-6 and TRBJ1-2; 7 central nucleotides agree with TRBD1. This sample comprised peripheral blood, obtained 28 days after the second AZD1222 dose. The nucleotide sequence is TGTGCCAGCAGCCCCGGGACAGAGATCTATGGCTACACCTTC. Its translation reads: CASSPGTEIYGYTF.